This T cell receptor beta chain was identified during a study of blood T cells in healthy people across ages (dated by TCRdb to about 2015). General notes on the study: Template switching captured roughly one uniquely barcoded TCR beta cDNA molecule per two T cells in model experiments. Using the same blood draw, the study looked at two additional independent replicas of 1 million unique cDNA reads for two donors, one aged 18 to 30 and the other aged 80 or older. To avoid experimental bias, donors of different ages were randomly spread across the sequencing lanes. Age-related changes in TCR beta repertoire diversity were measured in the study by deep sequencing normalized with unique cDNA molecular identifiers. Donors were grouped into four age groups: young (average roughly 15 years), middle-aged (39), aged (approximately 58) and long-lived (about 82).

Results the study describes overall, beyond this receptor: Since profiling was done on bulk unsorted PBMCs, naive and antigen-experienced compartments could not be conclusively compared. As age increased, observed TCR beta diversity per million T cells dropped in a roughly linear way, and a significant reduction was already evident by age 40. A strong correlation was found between observed TCR beta diversity and the percentage of naive T cells measured by flow cytometry. Compared with the aged group, more naive CD4+ T cells, fewer expanded clones and increased TCR diversity were shown by the long-lived group, suggesting age selection. Donor CMV infection status was unknown, potentially confounding age-related changes in expanded clonotypes. Estimates of total diversity based on one million sequenced T cells were considered lower bounds and underestimates.

Points on this clonotype: The antigen it recognizes is unknown. Per-base quality was not reported, and no clone a single base away is much larger than it.

Library preparation employed 5' RACE. Sequencing was carried out with an Illumina HiSeq 2500. A second about 7 to 12 cycle PCR used a sample-barcoded 5' primer and a J-beta primer mix. A template-switch 5' adaptor carrying 12 random nucleotides introduced a unique molecular identifier onto each TCR beta cDNA molecule. Each sample yielded at least 3 million CDR3-containing paired-end reads. First-strand cDNA was synthesized from all RNA with the Mint cDNA synthesis kit, primed by a TRBC-specific oligonucleotide. After uracil-DNA glycosylase treatment, a first 18-cycle PCR used universal primers M1SS and BC2_uni_R on all cDNA. As for the original processing: For normalization, 1 million high-quality reads, each with a distinct molecular identifier, were randomly selected from each sample. Instead of being binned into consensus sequences, reads that shared molecular identifiers were thrown out. MiTCR, run with a Q25 quality threshold and the strictest error-elimination algorithm, handled CDR3 identification, clonotype clustering and error correction. A nonparametric unseen species model using Euler transformation provided a lower-bound estimate of total TCR beta diversity. TCRdb trimmed the raw reads at Q25, called clones with MiXCR and kept productive beta chains. All rows with the same CDR3 protein become a single entry with the most common DNA and genes. TCRdb's processing, not the authors' own work, is the source of the V and J calls. The table for this sample lists more than 1,400,000 distinct CDR3 sequences; around two fifths of them were counted only once. Roughly 7.9% of the sample lies in the top ten.

Relative to germline, V is missing 0 bases and J is missing 8 bases, with 5 bases of the junction outside any gene match. Measured from the cysteine to the phenylalanine, the CDR3 is 15 residues long. Just CDR3 DNA is preserved here, 45 bases in frame from base 1. The germline V gene provides CDR1 SGHTA and CDR2 FQGNSA. Systemically healthy Caucasian individuals from Russia, 39 in total and aged roughly 6 to 95 years, were included as donors. Each donor gave about 9.7 milliliters of peripheral blood, drawn into EDTA-treated Vacutainer tubes. Ficoll-Paque density-gradient centrifugation was used to isolate PBMCs, with at least 6 million per sample. Total RNA, at least 6 micrograms per sample, was extracted from PBMCs with Trizol reagent. The percentages of naive CD45RAhigh/CD27high T cells were determined by flow cytometry on a PBMC aliquot from every donor.

The chain is made from TRBV7-2 and TRBJ2-1; 9 middle bases align to TRBD2. What was sequenced was blood. This receptor was obtained from a woman aged 18-29 years in good health. The CDR3 here reads CASSLAASGDYEQFF. The nucleotide sequence is TGTGCCAGCAGCTTAGCGGCTAGCGGGGACTATGAGCAGTTCTTC. Full variable domain (CDR3 extended with the reference TRBV7-2 and TRBJ2-1 proteins): GAGVSQSPSNKVTEKGKDVELRCDPISGHTALYWYRQSLGQGLEFLIYFQGNSAPDKSGLPSDRFSAERTGGSVSTLTIQRTQQEDSAVYLCASSLAASGDYEQFFGPGTRLTVL.